The next 21 T cell receptor beta chains were all read from a single sample in a study of identical twins. TCRdb reanalysed the 5' RACE reads using MiXCR and keeps one entry per CDR3 protein. The sample has 600,000 to 850,000 distinct CDR3 sequences, 15% to 20% seen once. These data were likewise used in another study, on T cells expressing NK-cell markers.

Sequencing input: PBMCs. The receptors derive from a woman aged 18-30 years in good health.

The chain has TRBV20-1 and TRBJ1-2; maybe TRBD1 (5 bases). Trimming took 3 bases from V and 4 from J, leaving 18 bases between them. Germline V gene lookup returns CDR1 DFQATT and CDR2 SNEGSKA (reference sequence). The CDR3 totals 15 residues. CDR3 in amino acids: CSASGREPSGYGYTF. As DNA, the CDR3 is TGCAGTGCTAGTGGCAGGGAACCCTCCGGCTATGGCTACACCTTC.

V usage is TRBV18 and J usage is TRBJ1-1; 12 bases line up with TRBD1. Germline V CDR1 and CDR2: KGHSH, LQKENI. With 3 bases clipped from V and 4 bases from J, the junction kept 3 bases outside the gene matches. The CDR3 sequence is 15 residues long. The CDR3 reads CASSPGQGAGTEAFF. Here the CDR3 DNA reads TGTGCCAGCTCACCGGGACAGGGGGCCGGCACTGAAGCTTTCTTT.

The chain uses TRBV7-9 and TRBJ1-2, with no clear D. The V end was cut by 3 bases, the J end by 6 bases, with 11 bases between. There are 13 residues in the CDR3. Germline-derived CDR1 and CDR2 are SEHNR and FQNEAQ (reference sequence). The CDR3 reads CASSFGSGDGYTF. The CDR3, as DNA: TGTGCCAGCAGCTTCGGCAGCGGCGATGGCTACACCTTC.

This clonotype was seen only a few times. The chain recombines TRBV6-2 or TRBV6-3 with TRBJ2-5; D possibly corresponds to TRBD1 (6 bases). This CDR3 region has 15 residues. V lost 2 bases and J lost 3, with 13 bases in between. Germline values: CDR1 MNHEY, CDR2 SVGEGT. The CDR3 loop reads CASSYDRPYEETQYF. The CDR3 DNA reads TGTGCCAGCAGTTACGACAGGCCTTACGAAGAGACCCAGTACTTC.

The rearrangement joins TRBV7-9 to TRBJ2-1; 8 nucleotides agree with TRBD2. V lost 8 bases to trimming and J lost 8 bases; unmatched junction nucleotides: 14. Germline lookup yields CDR1 SEHNR and CDR2 FQNEAQ (reference sequence). This CDR3 has 15 residues. The CDR3 DNA reads as TGTGCCAGCGAGGAGACGGGAGGGCCTTTGGATGAGCAGTTCTTC. It translates to CASEETGGPLDEQFF.

This clonotype was seen a handful of times. V gene TRBV15 combines with J gene TRBJ1-5, with D perhaps matching TRBD1 (6 bases). This CDR3 spans 14 amino acids. Germline loops: CDR1 LNHNV, CDR2 YYDKDF (reference sequence). Trimming shortened V by 5 bases and J by 6 bases, and 14 bases separated the two germline ends. The CDR3 DNA follows: TGTGCCACCAGCGTTGACAGGCGGGCTCAGCCCCAGCATTTT. Its translation is CATSVDRRAQPQHF.

This clonotype was observed at least ten times. This sequence joins TRBV3-1 and TRBJ1-1, with D unresolved. This CDR3 contains 11 residues. V was pared by 7 bases and J by 6 bases, with 9 bases between. Germline V CDR1 and CDR2: LGHDT, YNNKEL (reference sequence). The CDR3 region has the DNA TGTGCCAGCAAGGGAAGCTCTGAAGCTTTCTTT. Translated, it gives CASKGSSEAFF. The complete variable domain, with remaining parts taken from reference TRBV3-1 and TRBJ1-1, reads DTAVSQTPKYLVTQMGNDKSIKCEQNLGHDTMYWYKQDSKKFLKIMFSYNNKELIINETVPNRFSPKSPDKAHLNLHINSLELGDSAVYFCASKGSSEAFFGQGTRLTVV.

The rearrangement joins TRBV20-1 to TRBJ1-1, with D hard to call. V lost 4 bases to trimming and J lost 2 bases, with 5 bases between them. The CDR3 is 11 residues long. The germline V gene encodes CDR1 DFQATT and CDR2 SNEGSKA (reference sequence). CDR3 in amino acids: CSAIGNTEAFF. CDR3 sequence (DNA): TGCAGTGCTATTGGTAACACTGAAGCTTTCTTT.

The V call is TRBV5-6, the J call TRBJ2-3, with D uncertain. Trimming shortened V by 4 bases and J by 1 base, and 13 bases separated the two germline ends. Germline CDR1 and CDR2: SGHDT and YYEEEE. This CDR3 contains 15 residues. DNA of the CDR3: TGTGCCAGCAGCACCAACCATCTTGGCACAGATACGCAGTATTTT. Translating it yields CASSTNHLGTDTQYF.

This clonotype appeared many times. The V and J genes are TRBV5-1 and TRBJ2-3; no clear D. Per the germline V gene, CDR1 is SGHRS and CDR2 is YFSETQ. The CDR3 runs 13 residues. Deletions cut 3 bases from V and 0 bases from J, with 5 bases between. CDR3 DNA sequence: TGCGCCAGCAGCTCGGAGAGCACAGATACGCAGTATTTT. Amino acids: CASSSESTDTQYF.

This clonotype was recorded once. The V gene is TRBV11-3, the J gene TRBJ2-1; maybe TRBD2 (5 bases). The CDR3 runs 13 residues. The V and J ends lost 6 bases and 5 bases respectively, with 11 bases between them. Germline V gives CDR1 SGHNT, CDR2 YENEEA. For the CDR3, the DNA is TGTGCCAGCAGGCGGGTAGGCGACAATGAGCAGTTCTTC. Encoded protein: CASRRVGDNEQFF.

This clonotype has just a few counts. V is TRBV20-1 and J is TRBJ1-4; 7 bases are shared with TRBD1. Germline CDR1 reads DFQATT; CDR2 reads SNEGSKA (reference sequence). There are 16 residues in the CDR3. With 3 bases clipped from V and 8 bases from J, the junction kept 15 bases outside the gene matches. The CDR3 loop is CSASSLQGSVAEKLFF. In DNA form, the CDR3 reads TGCAGTGCTAGCAGCCTACAGGGGTCCGTAGCCGAAAAACTGTTTTTT.

This clonotype has more than one count but fewer than ten. The rearrangement uses TRBV20-1 and TRBJ1-6; TRBD1 agrees at 9 bases. Germline V CDR1 and CDR2: DFQATT, SNEGSKA (reference sequence). The CDR3 is made up of 14 amino acids. The trim removed 1 base at V and 9 bases at J, leaving 4 bases unmatched. CDR3 DNA sequence: TGCAGTGCTAGAGGGACAGGGGAATTTTCACCCCTCCACTTT. Translated, it gives CSARGTGEFSPLHF.

The V gene is TRBV12-3 or TRBV12-4, the J gene TRBJ1-3; D uncertain. V lost 7 bases, J lost 4 bases, and 5 bases lay in between. The length of the CDR3 is 11 residues. CDR3 in DNA: TGTGCCAGCAATCTAGGAAACACCATATATTTT. It codes for CASNLGNTIYF.

V and J are TRBV6-2 or TRBV6-3 and TRBJ2-7; D is possibly TRBD2 (6 bases). The V end lost 5 bases, the J end lost 3 bases, and 8 bases lay between the germline ends. The germline CDR1 and CDR2 sequences are MNHEY and SVGEGT. CDR3 length: 12 amino acids. The CDR3 spells CASSGGIYEQYF. Written as DNA, the CDR3 is TGTGCCAGCAGTGGAGGGATCTACGAGCAGTACTTC.

This clonotype was picked up a small number of times. The chain has TRBV20-1 and TRBJ2-1; 9 bases line up with TRBD2. The J segment lost 8 bases and the V segment lost 3 bases, leaving 8 bases of the junction unmatched. CDR1 DFQATT and CDR2 SNEGSKA come from the germline V gene (reference sequence). The CDR3 covers 14 residues. The CDR3 protein is CSARRGGRLDEQFF. In DNA form, the CDR3 reads TGCAGTGCTAGGCGGGGGGGCCGGTTGGATGAGCAGTTCTTC.

This clonotype was counted a few times. The V gene is TRBV20-1, the J gene TRBJ2-7; D might be TRBD1 or TRBD2, each matching 6 bases. The CDR3 extends over 14 amino acids. The germline CDR1 and CDR2 sequences are DFQATT and SNEGSKA (reference sequence). Trimming removed 0 bases from V and 6 bases from J, with 15 bases in between. The chain's CDR3 is CSARDRGRGGEQYF. Here the CDR3 DNA reads TGCAGTGCTAGAGATCGTGGCAGGGGAGGCGAGCAGTACTTC.

The V call is TRBV6-2 or TRBV6-3, the J call TRBJ1-1, with 10 bases that match TRBD1. J gave up 9 bases and V 6 bases, and 10 bases lay outside the gene matches. The CDR3 spans 14 residues. CDR1 is MNHEY, CDR2 SVGEGT, per germline. The CDR3: CASSAGTGVVKAFF. The CDR3 coding sequence is TGTGCCAGCAGCGCCGGGACAGGGGTCGTGAAAGCTTTCTTT.

The CDR3 reads CASKTGVEQYF. The CDR3 DNA reads as TGTGCCAGCAAGACAGGGGTTGAGCAGTACTTC. The chain couples TRBV5-6 to TRBJ2-7; 8 nucleotides agree with TRBD1. Germline-derived CDR1 and CDR2 are SGHDT and YYEEEE. J was trimmed by 7 bases and V by 6 bases; bases with no gene match: 3. The CDR3 totals 11 residues.

This chain uses TRBV7-9 with TRBJ1-2; TRBD1 matches at 7 bases. Germline lookup yields CDR1 SEHNR and CDR2 FQNEAQ (reference sequence). V lost 5 bases and J lost 12; bases outside the gene matches: 9. CDR3 length: 12 amino acids. As DNA, the CDR3 is TGTGCCAGCAGCAGACAGGGCCCGGGGCACACCTTC. It codes for CASSRQGPGHTF.

The table lists this clonotype with a few counts. This chain uses TRBV20-1 with TRBJ2-3; D assignment may be TRBD1 or TRBD2 (5 bases each). Germline lookup yields CDR1 DFQATT and CDR2 SNEGSKA (reference sequence). V lost 0 bases, J lost 6 bases, and 16 bases lay in between. This CDR3 region has 15 residues. CDR3 DNA: TGCAGTGCTAGAGATTGGGGGTCTCCAATGGATACGCAGTATTTT. It codes for CSARDWGSPMDTQYF.